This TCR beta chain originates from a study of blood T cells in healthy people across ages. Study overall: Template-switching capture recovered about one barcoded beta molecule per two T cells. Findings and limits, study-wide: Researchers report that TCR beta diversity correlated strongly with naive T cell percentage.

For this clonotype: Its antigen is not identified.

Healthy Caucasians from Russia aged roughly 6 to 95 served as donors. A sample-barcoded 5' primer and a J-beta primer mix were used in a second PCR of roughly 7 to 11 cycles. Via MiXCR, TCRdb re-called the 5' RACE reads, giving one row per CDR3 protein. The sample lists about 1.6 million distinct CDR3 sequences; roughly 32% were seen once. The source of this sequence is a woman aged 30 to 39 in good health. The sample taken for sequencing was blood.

This CDR3 is CATFGPERGYTF. CDR3 sequence (DNA): TGTGCCACCTTTGGGCCCGAAAGGGGCTACACCTTC. The chain joins TRBV25-1 to TRBJ1-2; D unclear. Looked up from germline, CDR1 is MGHDK and CDR2 is SYGVNS. The CDR3 has 12 amino acids. V was pared by 10 bases and J by 8 bases, with 17 bases between.